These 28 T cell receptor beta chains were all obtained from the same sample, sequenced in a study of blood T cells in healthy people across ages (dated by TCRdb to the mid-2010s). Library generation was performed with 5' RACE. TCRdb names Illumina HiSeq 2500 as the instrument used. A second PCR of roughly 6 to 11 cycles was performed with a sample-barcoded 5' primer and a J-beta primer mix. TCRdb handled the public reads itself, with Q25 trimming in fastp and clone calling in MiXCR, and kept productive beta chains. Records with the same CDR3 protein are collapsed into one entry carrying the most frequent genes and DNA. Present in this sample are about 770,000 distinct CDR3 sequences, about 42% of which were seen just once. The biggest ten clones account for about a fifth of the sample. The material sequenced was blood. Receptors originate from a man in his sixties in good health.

The CDR3 DNA follows: TGTGCCAGCAGCAAACGTTCCGGAGAAGCTTTCTTT. It encodes CASSKRSGEAFF. This chain connects TRBV21-1 to TRBJ1-1. TRBV21-1 is noted as a pseudogene. CDR3 length equals 12 residues.

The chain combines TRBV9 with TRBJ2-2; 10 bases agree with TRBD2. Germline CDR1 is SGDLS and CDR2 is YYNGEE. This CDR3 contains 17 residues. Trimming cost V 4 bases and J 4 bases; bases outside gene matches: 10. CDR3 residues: CASSPLAGASPTGELFF. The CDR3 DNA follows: TGTGCCAGCAGCCCCCTAGCGGGGGCCTCCCCCACCGGGGAGCTGTTTTTT. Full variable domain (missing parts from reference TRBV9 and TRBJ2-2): DSGVTQTPKHLITATGQRVTLRCSPRSGDLSVYWYQQSLDQGLQFLIQYYNGEERAKGNILERFSAQQFPDLHSELNLSSLELGDSALYFCASSPLAGASPTGELFFGEGSRLTVL.

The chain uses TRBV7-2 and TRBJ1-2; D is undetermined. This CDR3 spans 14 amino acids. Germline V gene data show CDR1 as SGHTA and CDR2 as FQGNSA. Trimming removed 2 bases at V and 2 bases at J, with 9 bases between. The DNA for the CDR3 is TGTGCCAGCAGCTTACAGCTGGACAACTATGGCTACACCTTC. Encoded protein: CASSLQLDNYGYTF.

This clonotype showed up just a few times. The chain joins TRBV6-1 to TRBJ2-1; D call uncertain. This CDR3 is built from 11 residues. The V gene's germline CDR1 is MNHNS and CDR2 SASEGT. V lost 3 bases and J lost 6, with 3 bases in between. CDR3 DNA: TGTGCCAGCAGTGAGGGCAATGAGCAGTTCTTC. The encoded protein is CASSEGNEQFF.

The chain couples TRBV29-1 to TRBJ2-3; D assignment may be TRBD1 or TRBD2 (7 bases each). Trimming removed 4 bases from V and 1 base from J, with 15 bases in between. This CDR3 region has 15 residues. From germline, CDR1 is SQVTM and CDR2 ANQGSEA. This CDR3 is CSVARQGGGTDTQYF. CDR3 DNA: TGCAGCGTTGCAAGACAGGGAGGGGGCACAGATACGCAGTATTTT.

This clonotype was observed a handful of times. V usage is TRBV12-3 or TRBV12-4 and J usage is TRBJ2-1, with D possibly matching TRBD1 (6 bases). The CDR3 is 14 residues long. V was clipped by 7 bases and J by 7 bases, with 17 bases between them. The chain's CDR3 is CASTLGIQGNEQFF. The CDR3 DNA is TGTGCCAGCACCCTGGGGATACAGGGAAATGAGCAGTTCTTC.

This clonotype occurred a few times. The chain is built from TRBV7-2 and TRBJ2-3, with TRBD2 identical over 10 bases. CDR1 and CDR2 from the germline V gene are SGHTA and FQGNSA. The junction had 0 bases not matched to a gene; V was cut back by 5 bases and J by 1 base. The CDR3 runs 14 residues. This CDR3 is CASSGTSGTDTQYF. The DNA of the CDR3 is TGTGCCAGCAGCGGGACTAGCGGCACAGATACGCAGTATTTT.

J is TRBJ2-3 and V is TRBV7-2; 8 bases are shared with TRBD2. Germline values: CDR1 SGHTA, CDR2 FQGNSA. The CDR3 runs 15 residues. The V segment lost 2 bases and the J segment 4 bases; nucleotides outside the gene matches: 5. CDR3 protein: CASSLMGLGADTQYF. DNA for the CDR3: TGTGCCAGCAGCTTAATGGGACTAGGCGCAGATACGCAGTATTTT.

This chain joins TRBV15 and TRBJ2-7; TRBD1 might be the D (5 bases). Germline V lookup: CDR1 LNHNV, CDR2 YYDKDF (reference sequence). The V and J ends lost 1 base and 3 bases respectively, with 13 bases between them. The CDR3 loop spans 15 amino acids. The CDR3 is CATSRAREADYEQYF. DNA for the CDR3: TGTGCCACCAGCAGAGCCAGGGAAGCCGACTACGAGCAGTACTTC.

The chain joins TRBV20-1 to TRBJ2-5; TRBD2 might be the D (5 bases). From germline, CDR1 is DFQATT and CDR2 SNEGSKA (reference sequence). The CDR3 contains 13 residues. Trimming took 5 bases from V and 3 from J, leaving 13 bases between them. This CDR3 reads CSAPSSVKETQYF. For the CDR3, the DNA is TGCAGTGCTCCAAGTAGCGTAAAAGAGACCCAGTACTTC.

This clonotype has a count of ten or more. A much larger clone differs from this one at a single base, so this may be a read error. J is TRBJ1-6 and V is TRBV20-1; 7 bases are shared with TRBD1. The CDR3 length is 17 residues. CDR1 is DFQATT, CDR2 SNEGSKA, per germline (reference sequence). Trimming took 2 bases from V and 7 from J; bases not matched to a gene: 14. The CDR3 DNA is TGCAGTGCTAGATCTACAGGGGATGGGTTGCGGAATTCACCCCTCCACTTT. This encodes CSARSTGDGLRNSPLHF.

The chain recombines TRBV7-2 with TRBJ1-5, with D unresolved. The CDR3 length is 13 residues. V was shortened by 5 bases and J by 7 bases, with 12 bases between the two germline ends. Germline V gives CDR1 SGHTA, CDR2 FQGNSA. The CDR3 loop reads CASSRGSWQPQHF. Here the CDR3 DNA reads TGTGCCAGCAGCCGAGGGTCATGGCAGCCCCAGCATTTT.

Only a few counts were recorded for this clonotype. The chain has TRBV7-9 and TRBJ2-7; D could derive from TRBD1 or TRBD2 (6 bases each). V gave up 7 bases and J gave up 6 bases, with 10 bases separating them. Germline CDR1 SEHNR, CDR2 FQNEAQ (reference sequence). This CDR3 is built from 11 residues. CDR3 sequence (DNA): TGTGCCAGCACCGGGGGCGGCGAGCAGTACTTC. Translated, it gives CASTGGGEQYF. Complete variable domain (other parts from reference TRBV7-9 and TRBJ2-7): DTGVSQNPRHKITKRGQNVTFRCDPISEHNRLYWYRQTLGQGPEFLTYFQNEAQLEKSRLLSDRFSAERPKGSFSTLEIQRTEQGDSAMYLCASTGGGEQYFGPGTRLTVT.

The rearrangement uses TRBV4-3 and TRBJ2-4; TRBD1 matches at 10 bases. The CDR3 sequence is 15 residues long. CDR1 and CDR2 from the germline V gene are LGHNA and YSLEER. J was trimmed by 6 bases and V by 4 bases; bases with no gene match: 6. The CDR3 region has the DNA TGCGCCAGCAGCCGAGACAGGGGGCTTGGAAACATTCAGTACTTC. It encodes CASSRDRGLGNIQYF.

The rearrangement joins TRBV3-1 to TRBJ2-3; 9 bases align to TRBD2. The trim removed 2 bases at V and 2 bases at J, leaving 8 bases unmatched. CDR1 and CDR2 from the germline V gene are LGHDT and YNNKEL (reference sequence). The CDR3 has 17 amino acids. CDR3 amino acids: CASSQSLVAGVTDTQYF. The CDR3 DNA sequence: TGTGCCAGCAGCCAATCCTTAGTAGCGGGGGTCACAGATACGCAGTATTTT.

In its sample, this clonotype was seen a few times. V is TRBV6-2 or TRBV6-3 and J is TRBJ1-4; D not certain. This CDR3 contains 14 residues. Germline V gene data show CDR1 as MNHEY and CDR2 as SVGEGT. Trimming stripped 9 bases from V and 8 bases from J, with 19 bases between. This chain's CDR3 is CASRPDGVVEKLFF. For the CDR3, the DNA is TGTGCCAGTCGACCGGACGGCGTAGTAGAAAAACTGTTTTTT.

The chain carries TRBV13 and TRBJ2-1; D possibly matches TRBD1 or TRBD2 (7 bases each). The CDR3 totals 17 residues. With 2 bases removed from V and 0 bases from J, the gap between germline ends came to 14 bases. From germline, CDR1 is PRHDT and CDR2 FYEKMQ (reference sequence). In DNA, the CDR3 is TGTGCCAGCAGCTTACAGCCAGGGGGGGACTCCTACAATGAGCAGTTCTTC. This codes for CASSLQPGGDSYNEQFF. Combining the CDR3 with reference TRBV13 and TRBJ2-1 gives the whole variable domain AAGVIQSPRHLIKEKRETATLKCYPIPRHDTVYWYQQGPGQDPQFLISFYEKMQSDKGSIPDRFSAQQFSDYHSELNMSSLELGDSALYFCASSLQPGGDSYNEQFFGPGTRLTVL.

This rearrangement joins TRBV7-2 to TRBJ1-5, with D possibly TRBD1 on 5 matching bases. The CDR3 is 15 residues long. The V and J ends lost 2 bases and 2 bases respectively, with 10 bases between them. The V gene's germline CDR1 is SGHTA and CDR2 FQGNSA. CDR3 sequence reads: CASSLSGSGNQPQHF. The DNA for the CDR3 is TGTGCCAGCAGCTTATCAGGGAGTGGCAATCAGCCCCAGCATTTT.

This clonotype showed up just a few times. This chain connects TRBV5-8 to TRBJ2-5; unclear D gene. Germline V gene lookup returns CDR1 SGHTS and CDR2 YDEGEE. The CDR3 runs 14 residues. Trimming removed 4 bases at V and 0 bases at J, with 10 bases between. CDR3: CASSQNTYQETQYF. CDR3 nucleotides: TGTGCCAGCAGCCAAAACACGTACCAAGAGACCCAGTACTTC.

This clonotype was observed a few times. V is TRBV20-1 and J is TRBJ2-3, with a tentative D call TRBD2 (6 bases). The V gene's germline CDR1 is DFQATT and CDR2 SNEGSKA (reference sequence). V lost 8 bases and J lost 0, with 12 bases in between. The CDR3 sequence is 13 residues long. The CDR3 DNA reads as TGCAGTACAAGCGGGCGAAGCACAGATACGCAGTATTTT. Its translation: CSTSGRSTDTQYF.

CDR3 sequence: CASSVTASTNEKLFF. CDR3 sequence (DNA): TGTGCCAGCAGCGTCACAGCTTCAACTAATGAAAAACTGTTTTTT. This chain uses TRBV6-6 with TRBJ1-4, with no clear D. Germline values: CDR1 MNHNY, CDR2 SVGAGI (reference sequence). The CDR3 contains 15 residues. The V end was cut by 6 bases, the J end by 0 bases, with 11 bases between.

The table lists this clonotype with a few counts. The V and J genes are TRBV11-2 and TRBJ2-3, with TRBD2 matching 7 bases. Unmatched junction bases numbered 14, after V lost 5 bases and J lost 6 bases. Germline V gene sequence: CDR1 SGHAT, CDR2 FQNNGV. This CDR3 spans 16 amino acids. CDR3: CASSAPPSGERDTQYF. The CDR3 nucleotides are TGTGCCAGCAGCGCCCCCCCCAGCGGGGAACGGGATACGCAGTATTTT.

The CDR3 here is CASSHQLTGPQNTEAFF. CDR3 coding DNA: TGTGCCAGCAGCCACCAATTGACAGGGCCCCAGAACACTGAAGCTTTCTTT. V is TRBV7-9 and J is TRBJ1-1; the match to TRBD1 covers 7 bases. Germline values: CDR1 SEHNR, CDR2 FQNEAQ (reference sequence). Germline trimming cut 5 bases from V and 1 base from J; bases unmatched to any gene: 13. This CDR3 spans 17 amino acids.

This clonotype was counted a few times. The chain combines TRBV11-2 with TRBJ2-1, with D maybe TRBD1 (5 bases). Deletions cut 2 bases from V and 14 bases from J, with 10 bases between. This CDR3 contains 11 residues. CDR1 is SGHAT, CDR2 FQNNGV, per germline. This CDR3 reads CASSLPGHKFF. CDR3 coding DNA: TGTGCCAGCAGCTTACCCGGACATAAGTTCTTC.

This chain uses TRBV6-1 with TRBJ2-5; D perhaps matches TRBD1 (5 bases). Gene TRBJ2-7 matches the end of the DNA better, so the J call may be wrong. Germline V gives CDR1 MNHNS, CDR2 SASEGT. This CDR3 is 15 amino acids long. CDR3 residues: CASSTQGRSWDEQYF. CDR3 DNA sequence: TGTGCCAGCAGTACTCAGGGAAGAAGTTGGGACGAGCAGTACTTC.

The CDR3 sequence is CASSPLGTGLSTKNIQYF. As DNA, the CDR3 is TGTGCCAGCAGCCCCCTCGGGACAGGTTTGTCGACCAAAAACATTCAGTACTTC. V usage is TRBV6-2 or TRBV6-3 and J usage is TRBJ2-4, with TRBD1 matching over 8 bases. V shed 6 bases and J 2 bases; nucleotides not matched to a gene: 15. Germline values: CDR1 MNHEY, CDR2 SVGEGT. This CDR3 comprises 18 residues.

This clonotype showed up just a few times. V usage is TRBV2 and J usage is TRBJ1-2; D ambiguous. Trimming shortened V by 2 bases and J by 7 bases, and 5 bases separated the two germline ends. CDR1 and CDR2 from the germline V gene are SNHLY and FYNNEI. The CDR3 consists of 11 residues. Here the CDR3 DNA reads TGTGCCAGCAGTGAAATGGGTGGCTACACCTTC. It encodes CASSEMGGYTF. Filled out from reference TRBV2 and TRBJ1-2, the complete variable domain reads EPEVTQTPSHQVTQMGQEVILRCVPISNHLYFYWYRQILGQKVEFLVSFYNNEISEKSEIFDDQFSVERPDGSNFTLKIRSTKLEDSAMYFCASSEMGGYTFGSGTRLTVV.

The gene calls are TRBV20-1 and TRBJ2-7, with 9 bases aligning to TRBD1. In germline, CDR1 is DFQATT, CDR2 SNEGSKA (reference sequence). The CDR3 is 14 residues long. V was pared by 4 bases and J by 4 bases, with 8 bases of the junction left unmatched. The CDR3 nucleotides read TGCAGTGCTACGGGACAGGGTTCGCGTTACGAGCAGTACTTC. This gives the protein CSATGQGSRYEQYF.